Sequencing of this TCR beta chain was carried out in a study of T cells in Graves' hyperthyroidism and ophthalmopathy. The wider study: Once the initial diagnosis was made, peripheral blood was obtained before any treatment.

This clonotype was detected a few times. Its antigen is unidentified. Study-wide findings and caveats: Ophthalmopathy was told apart from stable hyperthyroidism by a 13 V-J model.

TCR beta CDR3 regions were amplified from RNA transcripts. HTBI primers were employed in a first-round RT-PCR of the TCR CDR3. TCRdb re-called the multiplex PCR reads through MiXCR, storing one row per CDR3 protein. The sample consists of 550,000 to 850,000 distinct CDR3 sequences, approximately 19% of them appearing once. V was clipped by 7 bases and J by 4 bases, with 5 bases between them. CDR3 size: 10 residues. Germline V CDR1 and CDR2: DFQATT, SNEGSKA (reference sequence). Clinicians diagnosed patients from clinical symptoms, serum thyroxine and TRAb, thyroid ultrasound and orbital computed tomography.

The clonotype was recovered from a woman aged 45-59 years with Graves' hyperthyroidism that later progressed to Graves' ophthalmopathy. This chain links TRBV20-1 with TRBJ2-1; TRBD1 might be the D (5 bases). The sample consisted of blood. The CDR3 sequence: CSGQYNEQFF. CDR3 bases: TGCAGTGGACAGTACAATGAGCAGTTCTTC.